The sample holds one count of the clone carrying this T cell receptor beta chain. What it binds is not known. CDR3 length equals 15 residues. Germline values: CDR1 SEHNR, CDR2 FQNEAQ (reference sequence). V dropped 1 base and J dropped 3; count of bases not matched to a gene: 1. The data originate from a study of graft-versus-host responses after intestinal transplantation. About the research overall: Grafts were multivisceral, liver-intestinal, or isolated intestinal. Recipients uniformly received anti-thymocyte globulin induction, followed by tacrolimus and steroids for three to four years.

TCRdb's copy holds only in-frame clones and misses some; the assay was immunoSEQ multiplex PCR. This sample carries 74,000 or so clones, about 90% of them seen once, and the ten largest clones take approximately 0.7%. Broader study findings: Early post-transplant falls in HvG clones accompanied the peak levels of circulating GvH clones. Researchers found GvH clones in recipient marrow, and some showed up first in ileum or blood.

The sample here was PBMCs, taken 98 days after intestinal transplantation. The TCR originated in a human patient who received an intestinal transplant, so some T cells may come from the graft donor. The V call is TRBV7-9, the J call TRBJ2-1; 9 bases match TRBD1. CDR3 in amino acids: CASSLGQGDYNEQFF. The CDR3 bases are TGTGCCAGCAGCTTAGGACAGGGGGACTACAATGAGCAGTTCTTC.